Sequencing of this TCR beta chain was carried out in a study of T cell changes during pregnancy in multiple sclerosis. Sequenced by immunoSEQ multiplex PCR; TCRdb stores in-frame clones only, minus some. The repertoire holds tens of thousands of clones, with around 90% as singletons. The CDR3 runs to 16 residues. Trimming at V came to 6 bases and at J to 0 bases, leaving 7 bases not matched to a gene. Looked up from germline, CDR1 is MGHRA and CDR2 is YSYEKL. The genes are TRBV4-1 and TRBJ2-2; 7 nucleotides agree with TRBD1. The sequencing used CD8+ T cells from peripheral blood mononuclear cells, collected before pregnancy. The sequence derives from a female donor with multiple sclerosis, enrolled in a pregnancy study. The CDR3 DNA reads TGCGCCAGCAGAATTCGAACAGGGGCGAACACCGGGGAGCTGTTTTTT. Translating gives CASRIRTGANTGELFF.